The rows below give T cell receptor beta chains drawn from one sample of a study of blood T cell repertoires in COVID-19. Measured with immunoSEQ multiplex PCR; TCRdb has only the in-frame clones, and not every one. The table records approximately 500,000 clones, roughly 90% of them present only once. Sequenced input: PBMCs or T cells enriched from blood (not recorded which). All receptors derive from a woman aged 40 to 50 who had recovered from COVID-19. Both conserved end residues are part of each CDR3. Each record gives: D gene, clone size, V gene, J gene, CDR3 DNA, CDR3 protein. D genes are given only for firm matches. A row's size may be missing; if present it is once, few, many or a size class.

d_gene: .; abundance: .; v_gene: TRBV11-3; j_gene: TRBJ1-1; CDR3nt: TGTGCCAGCAGCCCGAGGTGGGAGGGCGGGGCGAACACTGAAGCTTTCTTT; CDR3aa: CASSPRWEGGANTEAFF
d_gene: TRBD1; abundance: .; v_gene: TRBV5-1; j_gene: TRBJ2-1; CDR3nt: TGCGCCAGCAGCTTGGAGGGACAGGGTGGATACAATGAGCAGTTCTTC; CDR3aa: CASSLEGQGGYNEQFF
d_gene: .; abundance: .; v_gene: TRBV30; j_gene: TRBJ1-1; CDR3nt: TGTGCCTGGAGTGTCGGGCGGATTGAATCTTCGACTACGACCAGCCTTCAAAAGAACACTGAAGCTTTCTTT; CDR3aa: CAWSVGRIESSTTTSLQKNTEAFF
d_gene: .; abundance: .; v_gene: TRBV7-2; j_gene: TRBJ2-1; CDR3nt: TGTGCCAGCAGCCTGTTGGCCCTGAGGGTTTACAATGAGCAGTTCTTC; CDR3aa: CASSLLALRVYNEQFF
d_gene: TRBD1; abundance: once; v_gene: TRBV19; j_gene: TRBJ2-7; CDR3nt: TGTGCCAGTAGCCAACCGGGACAGGGTACCTACGAGCAGTACTTC; CDR3aa: CASSQPGQGTYEQYF
d_gene: TRBD1; abundance: .; v_gene: TRBV20-1; j_gene: TRBJ2-7; CDR3nt: TGCAGAATGGACAGGGGCCACGAGCAGTACTTC; CDR3aa: CRMDRGHEQYF
d_gene: TRBD1; abundance: .; v_gene: TRBV13; j_gene: TRBJ1-1; CDR3nt: TGTGCCAGCAGCTTAGAGGCAGGGGGTTTTGCTGAAGCTTTCTTT; CDR3aa: CASSLEAGGFAEAFF
d_gene: TRBD2; abundance: .; v_gene: TRBV5-1; j_gene: TRBJ2-2; CDR3nt: TGCGCCAGCAGCTTGGCTCTAGCGGGAGTGAGCGGGGAGCTGTTTTTT; CDR3aa: CASSLALAGVSGELFF
d_gene: .; abundance: .; v_gene: TRBV5-1; j_gene: TRBJ1-1; CDR3nt: TGCGCCAGCAGCTTGGGGCAGCGGGACCGAGCTTTCTTT; CDR3aa: CASSLGQRDRAFF
d_gene: TRBD1; abundance: .; v_gene: TRBV27; j_gene: TRBJ1-2; CDR3nt: TGTGCCAGCAGTTTTGCCGGGACAGACGTAGGTGGCTACACCTTC; CDR3aa: CASSFAGTDVGGYTF
d_gene: TRBD1; abundance: .; v_gene: TRBV27; j_gene: TRBJ1-1; CDR3nt: TGTGCCAGCAGCTCAGGACAGGATAACACTAAAGCTTTCTTT; CDR3aa: CASSSGQDNTKAFF
d_gene: .; abundance: .; v_gene: TRBV6-5; j_gene: TRBJ2-7; CDR3nt: TGTGCCAGCAGTTTTCTTGACGAGCAGTACTTC; CDR3aa: CASSFLDEQYF
d_gene: TRBD1; abundance: .; v_gene: TRBV27; j_gene: TRBJ1-1; CDR3nt: TGTGCCAGCAGCTCGGGACAGCCCTTCATGAACACTGAAGCTTTCTTT; CDR3aa: CASSSGQPFMNTEAFF
d_gene: TRBD1; abundance: .; v_gene: TRBV2; j_gene: TRBJ1-4; CDR3nt: TGTGCCAGCAGTGGTTTGCAGGGGGCGATTGAAAAACTGTTTTTT; CDR3aa: CASSGLQGAIEKLFF
d_gene: TRBD1; abundance: once; v_gene: TRBV28; j_gene: TRBJ2-1; CDR3nt: TGTGCCAGCAGTACCTGGACAGGGGGGAATGAGCAGTTCTTC; CDR3aa: CASSTWTGGNEQFF
d_gene: .; abundance: .; v_gene: TRBV7-6; j_gene: TRBJ2-5; CDR3nt: TGTGCCAGCAGCTTTCCGGCGGGGAGTGGGACCCAGTACTTC; CDR3aa: CASSFPAGSGTQYF
d_gene: TRBD1; abundance: .; v_gene: TRBV5-6; j_gene: TRBJ1-2; CDR3nt: TGTGCCAGCAGCTTGATTATGGGACAGGGTGACTATGGCTACACCTTC; CDR3aa: CASSLIMGQGDYGYTF
d_gene: .; abundance: .; v_gene: TRBV6-2/TRBV6-3; j_gene: TRBJ2-1; CDR3nt: TGTGCCAGCAGTTACGGAGGAACTGAGCAGTTCTTC; CDR3aa: CASSYGGTEQFF
d_gene: TRBD2; abundance: once; v_gene: TRBV10-2; j_gene: TRBJ2-3; CDR3nt: TGCGCCAGCAAGCCCGGCCAGCTAGCGGTCCATGATACGCAGTATTTT; CDR3aa: CASKPGQLAVHDTQYF
d_gene: TRBD2; abundance: .; v_gene: TRBV7-6; j_gene: TRBJ2-1; CDR3nt: TGTGCCAGCAGCTTAGTAGCGGGAGGCCTCTACAATGAGCAGTTCTTC; CDR3aa: CASSLVAGGLYNEQFF
d_gene: .; abundance: .; v_gene: TRBV14; j_gene: TRBJ1-1; CDR3nt: TGTGCCAGCAGCGACAGGCGGAACACTGAAGCTTTCTTT; CDR3aa: CASSDRRNTEAFF
d_gene: TRBD1; abundance: .; v_gene: TRBV2; j_gene: TRBJ1-1; CDR3nt: TGTGCCAGCAGGGTACACAGGGGAGGCACTGAAGCTTTCTTT; CDR3aa: CASRVHRGGTEAFF
d_gene: TRBD2; abundance: few; v_gene: TRBV7-6; j_gene: TRBJ2-7; CDR3nt: TGTGCCAGCAGCTTAGTTGGGCGGGAGGGCCTCCACGAGCAGTACTTC; CDR3aa: CASSLVGREGLHEQYF
d_gene: .; abundance: .; v_gene: TRBV5-6; j_gene: TRBJ1-2; CDR3nt: TGTGCCAGCAGCTTGTTAGGCAGGGCGGACTATGGCTACACCTTC; CDR3aa: CASSLLGRADYGYTF